This T cell receptor (beta chain) was identified in a study of regulatory T cells in long-lasting Graves disease. Findings of the study overall: Investigators studied peripheral blood only, not thyroid tissue.

The V end lost 6 bases, the J end lost 4 bases, and 12 bases lay between the germline ends. The CDR3 sequence is 13 residues long. Germline V gives CDR1 SNHLY, CDR2 FYNNEI. Many counts were recorded for this clonotype. What it binds is not known. Time point described: persistent/refractory GD, antithyroid drugs over 5 years with positive TRAb. PBMC RNA was the source of the TCR library. In building TCR beta libraries, iRepertoire HTBI primers were used together with Arm-PCR of CDR3 regions. TCRdb redid the calling of the multiplex PCR reads with MiXCR, one entry per CDR3 protein. Altogether hundreds of thousands of distinct CDR3 sequences are present, 20% to 25% being singletons, with the ten largest covering around 14%.

This sequence was found in a female donor with Graves disease. This sequence joins TRBV2 and TRBJ1-1; TRBD1 might be the D (5 bases). Here the sequenced sample was peripheral blood mononuclear cells (PBMCs), taken when the disease was refractory, from a patient treated with antithyroid drugs. The CDR3 sequence is CASRLGPLTEAFF. The CDR3, as DNA: TGTGCCAGCAGATTGGGACCACTCACTGAAGCTTTCTTT.